This T cell receptor (beta chain) was profiled in a study of blood T cell repertoires in COVID-19 (dated by TCRdb to about 2020). With respect to the entire study: The collaborator samples originated in the United States, Italy and Spain and spanned the acute and convalescent phases of COVID-19. The material from the prospective study consisted of cDNA or gDNA derived from T cells, B-cell-depleted T cells, or PBMCs. Subjects who had been exposed to COVID-19, were actively infected with it, or had recovered from it provided the deeply sampled blood TCRbeta repertoires that made up the dataset. The repertoires were made available in a free public database intended to serve as a resource for research on the immune response to SARS-CoV-2. Samples came from the ongoing ImmuneRACE study (first 160 participants) plus 1,254 subjects from 6 global collaborators. The sample metadata nearly always contained a de-identified subject ID, COVID-19 status, age in years and sex. HLA class I and class II types, where available, came from metadata supplied by the sample provider rather than from assay-based typing.

On this clone: Which antigen it targets is not known. No quality values exist for individual bases; no much larger clone is one base distant.

What the work shows at the level of the full study, not this receptor alone: Clinical and demographic metadata were provided uncurated, with the amount varying by source and participant.

One collaborating source in Seattle enrolled patients during active infection and followed them longitudinally through the course of disease. Whole blood was collected in K2EDTA tubes by collaborating institutions according to the institutions' own protocols. For TCRbeta analysis, collaborators shipped samples in one of three forms: frozen whole blood, isolated PBMCs, or DNA extracted from either of those sample types. CDR1 is given as LNHNV and CDR2 as YYDKDF, both from the germline V gene (reference sequence). Measured from the cysteine to the phenylalanine, the CDR3 is 16 residues long. Of the read, only the CDR3 DNA is kept; its 48 bases are in frame from base 1. V and J are truncated by 0 bases and 6 bases respectively, leaving an intervening sequence of 15 bases. TCRbeta CDR3 regions were amplified from genomic DNA by means of the immunoSEQ Assay, a bias-controlled multiplex PCR. The original methods were these. The number of nucleated cells in each sample was estimated from the amplification of reference gene primers within the assay. Sequence reads were collapsed and filtered to measure the absolute abundance of every unique TCRbeta CDR3 rearrangement. Productive Simpson clonality was computed per sample as the square root of Simpson's diversity index over productive rearrangements. Held by TCRdb, this immuneACCESS table contains in-frame sequences only and omits some clones. Under half of the omission traces to an unresolved V gene where checked; the cause of the rest is unknown. Clone size and the V and J calls come from that table; the DNA yielded D and trimming. The sample table records over 150,000 clones; about 85% of these occur just once. The top ten hold around 8.1% of the sample.

The sequencing input was peripheral blood. This TCR was recovered from a woman aged 60 to 75 with COVID-19, enrolled during active disease. The sequence is built from TRBV15 and TRBJ2-1; tentative D gene TRBD1, with 6 bases matching. The DNA sequence follows: TGTGCCACCAGCAGAGATTCAGGGGCCCCAAGCAATGAGCAGTTCTTC. Its coded protein is CATSRDSGAPSNEQFF.